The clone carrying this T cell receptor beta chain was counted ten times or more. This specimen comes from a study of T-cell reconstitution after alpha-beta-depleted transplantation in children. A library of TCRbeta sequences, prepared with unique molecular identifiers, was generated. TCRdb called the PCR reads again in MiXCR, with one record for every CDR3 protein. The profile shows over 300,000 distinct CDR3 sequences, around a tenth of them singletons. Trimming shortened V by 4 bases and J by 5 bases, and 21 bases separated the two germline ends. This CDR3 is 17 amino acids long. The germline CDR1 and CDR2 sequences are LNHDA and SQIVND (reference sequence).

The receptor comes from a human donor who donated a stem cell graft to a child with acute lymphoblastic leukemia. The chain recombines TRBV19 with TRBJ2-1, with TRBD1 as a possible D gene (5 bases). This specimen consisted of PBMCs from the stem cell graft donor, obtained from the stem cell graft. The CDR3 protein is CASSTPRLAGYHNEQFF. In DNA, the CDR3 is TGTGCCAGTAGTACACCACGTCTCGCAGGGTACCACAATGAGCAGTTCTTC.